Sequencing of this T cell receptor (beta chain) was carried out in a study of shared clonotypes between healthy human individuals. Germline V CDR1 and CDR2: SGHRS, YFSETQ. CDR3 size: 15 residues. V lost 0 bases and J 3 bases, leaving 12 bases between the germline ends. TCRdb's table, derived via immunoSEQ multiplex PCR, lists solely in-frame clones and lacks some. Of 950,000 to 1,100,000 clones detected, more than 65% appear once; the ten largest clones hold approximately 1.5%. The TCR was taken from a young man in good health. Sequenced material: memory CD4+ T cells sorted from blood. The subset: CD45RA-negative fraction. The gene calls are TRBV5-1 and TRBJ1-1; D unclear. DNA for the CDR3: TGCGCCAGCAGCTTGGCACACCCTGGGGACACTGAAGCTTTCTTT. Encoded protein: CASSLAHPGDTEAFF.